The TCR beta chain under discussion was sequenced for a study of vaccination and CD4 T cells after COVID-19. Across the study: Cells were stimulated with overlapping spike peptides from SARS-CoV-2, HCoV-NL63, HCoV-OC43 and HCoV-229E.

Relative to its sample, this clonotype is medium-sized. The antigen is unknown. Cultured CD4+ T cells had their DNA profiled by the Oncomine TCR Beta short-read assay. TCRdb recomputed calls from the PCR reads with MiXCR, one row per CDR3 protein. The table records about 3,800 distinct CDR3 sequences, approximately 16% of them present only once. Regarding treatment: roughly 10-day PBMC culture with coronavirus spike peptide pools or control peptides (ViraFEST assay). Expansion of antigen-specific T cells with peptide pools by ViraFEST preceded sequencing of TCRs. The CDR3 runs to 15 residues. From germline, CDR1 is SGHTA and CDR2 FQGNSA. V dropped 10 bases and J dropped 4; count of bases not matched to a gene: 7.

The sequenced sample was CD4+ T cells from blood, cultured in vitro. The genes are TRBV7-2 and TRBJ2-2; 12 bases map to TRBD2. The origin of this receptor is a human donor who had recovered from COVID-19. The CDR3 is CATIQGLAGTGELFF. The CDR3 DNA reads as TGTGCCACCATCCAGGGACTAGCGGGCACCGGGGAGCTGTTTTTT.